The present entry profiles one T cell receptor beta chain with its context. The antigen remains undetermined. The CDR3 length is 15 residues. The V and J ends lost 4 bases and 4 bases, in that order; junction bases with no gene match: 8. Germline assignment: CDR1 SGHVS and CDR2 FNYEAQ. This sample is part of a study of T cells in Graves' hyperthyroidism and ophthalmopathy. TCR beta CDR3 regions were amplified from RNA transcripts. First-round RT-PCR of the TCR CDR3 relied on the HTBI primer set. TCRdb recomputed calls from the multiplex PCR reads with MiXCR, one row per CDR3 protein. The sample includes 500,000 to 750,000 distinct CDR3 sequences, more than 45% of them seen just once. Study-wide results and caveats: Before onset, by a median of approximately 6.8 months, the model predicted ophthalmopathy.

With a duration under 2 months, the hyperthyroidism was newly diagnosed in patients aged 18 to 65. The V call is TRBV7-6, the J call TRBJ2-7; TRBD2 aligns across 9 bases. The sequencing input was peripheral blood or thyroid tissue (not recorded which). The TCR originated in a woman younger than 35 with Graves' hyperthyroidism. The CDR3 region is CASSSSSGIEYEQYF. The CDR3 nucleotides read TGTGCCAGCAGCTCCTCTAGCGGGATTGAATACGAGCAGTACTTC.